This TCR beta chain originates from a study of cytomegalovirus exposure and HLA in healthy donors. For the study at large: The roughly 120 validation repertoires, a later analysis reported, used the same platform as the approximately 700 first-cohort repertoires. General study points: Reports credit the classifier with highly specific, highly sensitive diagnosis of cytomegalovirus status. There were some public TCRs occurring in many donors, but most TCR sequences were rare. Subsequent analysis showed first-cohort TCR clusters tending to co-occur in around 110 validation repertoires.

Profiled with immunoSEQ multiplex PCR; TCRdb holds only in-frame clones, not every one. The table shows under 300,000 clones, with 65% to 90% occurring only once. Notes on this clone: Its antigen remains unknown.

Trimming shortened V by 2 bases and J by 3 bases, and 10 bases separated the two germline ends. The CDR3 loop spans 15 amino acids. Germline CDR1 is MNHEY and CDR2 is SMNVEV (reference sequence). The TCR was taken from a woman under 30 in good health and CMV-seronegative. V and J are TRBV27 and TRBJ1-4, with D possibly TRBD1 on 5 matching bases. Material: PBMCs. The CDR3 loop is CASSLSPGSNEKLFF. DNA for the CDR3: TGTGCCAGCAGTTTAAGTCCAGGGTCTAATGAAAAACTGTTTTTT.